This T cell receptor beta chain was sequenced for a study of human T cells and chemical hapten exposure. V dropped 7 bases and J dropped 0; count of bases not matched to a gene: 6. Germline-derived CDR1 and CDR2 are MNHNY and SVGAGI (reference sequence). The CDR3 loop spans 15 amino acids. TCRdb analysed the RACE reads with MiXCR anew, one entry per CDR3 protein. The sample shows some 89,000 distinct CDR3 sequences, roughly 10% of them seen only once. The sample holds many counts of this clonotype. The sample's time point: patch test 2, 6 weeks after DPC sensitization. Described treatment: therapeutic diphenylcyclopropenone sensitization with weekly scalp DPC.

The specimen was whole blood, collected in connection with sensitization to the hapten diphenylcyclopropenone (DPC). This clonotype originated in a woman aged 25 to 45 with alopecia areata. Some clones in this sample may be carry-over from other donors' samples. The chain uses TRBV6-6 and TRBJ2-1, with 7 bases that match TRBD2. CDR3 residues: CASTTGGSSYNEQFF. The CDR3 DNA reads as TGTGCCAGCACCACGGGCGGGAGCTCCTACAATGAGCAGTTCTTC.